This T cell receptor beta chain derives from a study of T cell repertoires in cytomegalovirus infection. Study background: HLA-B-restricted CMV epitopes that are well studied were used alongside recently identified HLA-C-restricted ones.

V was pared by 5 bases and J by 6 bases, with 10 bases between. The germline gives CDR1 LGHNT, CDR2 FRNRAP. The CDR3 loop spans 12 amino acids. MiXCR, applied by TCRdb to the reads, yields one record per CDR3 protein. The repertoire has around 900,000 distinct CDR3 sequences, about a third of them found once; the top ten carry more than 13%. About this clonotype: The antigen remains unidentified.

This material consisted of cultured CD8+ T cells from PBMCs, taken from culture after CMV antigen stimulation. V gene TRBV12-5 combines with J gene TRBJ1-1, with D uncertain. This TCR came from a human donor in good health (CMV status not recorded). Some clones in this sample may be carry-over from other donors' samples. The CDR3 bases are TGTGCTAGTGGTACCGAAAGCCCTGAAGCTTTCTTT. Amino acids: CASGTESPEAFF. Supplemented by reference TRBV12-5 and TRBJ1-1, the full variable domain reads DARVTQTPRHKVTEMGQEVTMRCQPILGHNTVFWYRQTMMQGLELLAYFRNRAPLDDSGMPKDRFSAEMPDATLATLKIQPSEPRDSAVYFCASGTESPEAFFGQGTRLTVV.